These 18 T cell receptor beta chains were sequenced from one sample in a study of T cell responses to AZD1222 COVID-19 vaccine. Clones were sequenced by immunoSEQ multiplex PCR, and TCRdb holds only the in-frame ones, with some missing. The table shows approximately 150,000 clones, with approximately 90% occurring only once. Sequenced material: peripheral blood, taken 28 days after the second AZD1222 dose. The receptors derive from an adult who received the AZD1222 COVID-19 vaccine.

The chain joins TRBV4-1 to TRBJ1-1, with D maybe TRBD1 (5 bases). Germline V gene sequence: CDR1 MGHRA, CDR2 YSYEKL. The CDR3 contains 13 residues. V was cut by 3 bases and J by 8 bases, with 13 bases left in between. CDR3 sequence: CASSQEIRDEAFF. The DNA for the CDR3 is TGCGCCAGCAGCCAGGAAATCCGGGACGAAGCTTTCTTT.

The rearrangement links TRBV10-3 to TRBJ2-7; possibly TRBD2 for D (5 bases). The V gene's germline CDR1 is ENHRY and CDR2 SYGVKD. The CDR3 totals 11 residues. V lost 0 bases, J lost 12 bases, and 9 bases lay in between. DNA for the CDR3: TGTGCCATCAGTGAGTCTAGGGAGTTGTACTTC. Translated, it gives CAISESRELYF.

The gene calls are TRBV4-1 and TRBJ2-3; 7 nucleotides line up with TRBD1. From germline, CDR1 is MGHRA and CDR2 YSYEKL. J was trimmed by 2 bases and V by 4 bases; bases with no gene match: 6. This CDR3 spans 15 amino acids. CDR3 in amino acids: CASSRTGPSTDTQYF. For the CDR3, the DNA is TGCGCCAGCAGCCGGACAGGACCTTCCACAGATACGCAGTATTTT.

The rearrangement links TRBV7-2 to TRBJ1-1; D unresolved. V was trimmed by 1 base and J by 1 base, leaving 10 bases between them. Germline CDR1 is SGHTA and CDR2 is FQGNSA. The length of the CDR3 is 15 residues. The CDR3, as DNA: TGTGCCAGCAGCTTAGATCCGGGTAGGAACACTGAAGCTTTCTTT. Its protein product is CASSLDPGRNTEAFF.

The chain is built from TRBV5-8 and TRBJ2-1, with 7 bases identical to TRBD1. Germline assignment: CDR1 SGHTS and CDR2 YDEGEE. Trimming at V came to 2 bases and at J to 13 bases, leaving 6 bases not matched to a gene. CDR3 length: 12 amino acids. The CDR3 here is CASSLQGPPQFF. The CDR3 nucleotides are TGTGCCAGCAGCTTACAGGGGCCCCCTCAGTTCTTC. Based on the CDR3 plus reference TRBV5-8 and TRBJ2-1, the full variable domain is EAGVTQSPTHLIKTRGQQATLRCSPISGHTSVYWYQQALGLGLQFLLWYDEGEERNRGNFPPRFSGRQFPNYSSELNVNALELEDSALYLCASSLQGPPQFFGPGTRLTVL.

The chain's CDR3 is CASSEVAGGVSPQHF. The CDR3 coding sequence is TGTGCCAGCAGTGAAGTTGCAGGGGGAGTATCACCCCAGCATTTT. V and J are TRBV6-1 and TRBJ1-5, with TRBD1 matching over 7 bases. The CDR3 runs 15 residues. V lost 1 base to trimming and J lost 10 bases; unmatched junction nucleotides: 10. Germline CDR1 is MNHNS and CDR2 is SASEGT.

The count of this clone is one. V usage is TRBV3-1 (or the pseudogene TRBV3-2) and J usage is TRBJ1-1, with a weak D call TRBD1 (6 bases). The germline CDR1 and CDR2 sequences are LGHDT and YNNKEL (reference sequence). The V end was cut by 8 bases, the J end by 2 bases, with 24 bases between. The length of the CDR3 is 17 residues. The CDR3 region has the DNA TGTGCCAGCGGGGAGGGAGGGGGAGACTTAAGAAACACTGAAGCTTTCTTT. The encoded protein is CASGEGGGDLRNTEAFF.

The chain is built from TRBV5-4 and TRBJ2-4; D is undetermined. The CDR3 runs 13 residues. V lost 2 bases to trimming and J lost 5 bases, with 8 bases between them. Germline CDR1 and CDR2: SGHNT and YYREEE (reference sequence). In DNA, the CDR3 is TGTGCCAGCAGCTTCGGTGAAGAAAACATTCAGTACTTC. Translating it yields CASSFGEENIQYF.

The chain has TRBV6-5 and TRBJ1-1; D is uncertain. CDR1 and CDR2 from the germline V gene are MNHEY and SVGAGI. V lost 7 bases to trimming and J lost 0 bases, with 9 bases between them. This CDR3 has 13 amino acids. The CDR3 loop reads CASINEMNTEAFF. In DNA, the CDR3 is TGTGCCAGCATCAATGAAATGAACACTGAAGCTTTCTTT.

The chain links TRBV12-3 or TRBV12-4 to TRBJ2-5; D may be TRBD1 (5 bases). V was pared by 3 bases and J by 8 bases, with 10 bases between. This CDR3 has 12 residues. CDR3: CASSLTESTQYF. The CDR3 bases are TGTGCCAGCAGTTTGACAGAATCAACCCAGTACTTC.

This clone appeared once. The chain uses TRBV6-5 and TRBJ1-1, with a tentative D call TRBD1 (5 bases). The CDR3 length is 11 residues. Between the trimmed V and J ends, which lost 9 bases and 4 bases, there was a span of 9 bases. Germline lookup yields CDR1 MNHEY and CDR2 SVGAGI. For the CDR3, the DNA is TGTGCCAGTCAGGGATTCACTGAAGCTTTCTTT. This codes for CASQGFTEAFF.

The gene calls are TRBV10-3 and TRBJ2-7, with D perhaps TRBD1 (5 bases). The V gene lost 3 bases and the J gene lost 6 bases, with 21 bases spanning the gap. Germline-derived CDR1 and CDR2 are ENHRY and SYGVKD. The CDR3 is 16 amino acids. Written as DNA, the CDR3 is TGTGCCATCAGTGACCTAGGACACCCCCGCCCCCTCGAGCAGTACTTC. It specifies CAISDLGHPRPLEQYF.

The chain couples TRBV19 to TRBJ1-1; a possible D gene is TRBD1 (5 bases). The germline gives CDR1 LNHDA, CDR2 SQIVND (reference sequence). The CDR3 loop spans 14 amino acids. Trimming removed 5 bases from V and 3 bases from J, with 13 bases in between. The CDR3 DNA reads as TGTGCCAGTAGTCTGCAGGGTGGAGACACTGAAGCTTTCTTT. Its translation: CASSLQGGDTEAFF.

This clone is a singleton in its sample. The chain joins TRBV4-1 to TRBJ1-4; no clear D gene. The CDR3 loop spans 15 amino acids. Between the trimmed V and J ends, which lost 3 bases and 0 bases, there was a span of 8 bases. The V gene's germline CDR1 is MGHRA and CDR2 YSYEKL. CDR3: CASSHFQATNEKLFF. Written as DNA, the CDR3 is TGCGCCAGCAGCCACTTCCAGGCAACTAATGAAAAACTGTTTTTT.

This clone was seen just once. This chain connects TRBV19 to TRBJ1-4; D perhaps matches TRBD1 (6 bases). The CDR3 has 14 amino acids. Germline V CDR1 and CDR2: LNHDA, SQIVND (reference sequence). V lost 4 bases, J lost 8 bases, and 14 bases lay in between. CDR3 protein: CASSRGGTSEKLFF. The CDR3 coding sequence is TGTGCCAGTAGTAGAGGGGGTACATCGGAAAAACTGTTTTTT.

The CDR3 coding sequence is TGTGCCAGCAGCTTAGGAGGGACCGGAAACACCATATATTTT. Amino acids: CASSLGGTGNTIYF. The chain links TRBV7-9 to TRBJ1-3; a possible D gene is TRBD1 (5 bases). Trimming stripped 1 base from V and 4 bases from J, with 8 bases between. The CDR3 runs 14 residues. Germline V gene lookup returns CDR1 SEHNR and CDR2 FQNEAQ (reference sequence).

The chain combines TRBV6-5 with TRBJ2-1; 11 nucleotides agree with TRBD2. Germline V gives CDR1 MNHEY, CDR2 SVGAGI. V dropped 4 bases and J dropped 7; count of bases not matched to a gene: 6. The CDR3 spans 15 residues. In nucleotides, the CDR3 is TGTGCCAGCAGTTTCATAGCGGGGGGGCTGAATGAGCAGTTCTTC. The encoded protein is CASSFIAGGLNEQFF.

V and J are TRBV9 and TRBJ1-2; the D gene is possibly TRBD1 (5 bases). The CDR3 loop spans 13 amino acids. CDR1 and CDR2 from the germline V gene are SGDLS and YYNGEE. V lost 8 bases and J 0 bases, leaving 11 bases between the germline ends. CDR3 amino acids: CASGAGANYGYTF. DNA of the CDR3: TGTGCCAGTGGGGCGGGAGCTAACTATGGCTACACCTTC.